This paragraph reports one T cell receptor (beta chain). CDR1 is SGHDT, CDR2 YYEEEE, per germline. V lost 2 bases, J lost 2 bases, and 12 bases lay in between. CDR3 length: 15 residues. The sample belongs to a study of cytomegalovirus exposure and HLA in healthy donors. This PCR relied on a set of 60 Vbeta primers and 13 Jbeta primers. Sequenced by immunoSEQ multiplex PCR; TCRdb stores in-frame clones only, minus some. The sample comprises over 150,000 clones, roughly four fifths of which are singletons, and 4.3% rests with the top ten. The rearrangement joins TRBV5-6 to TRBJ2-3; D unclear. Specimen: PBMCs. The sequence was obtained from a man aged 35-49 years in good health and CMV-seronegative. The CDR3 region is CASSLPGSPTDTQYF. In DNA, the CDR3 is TGTGCCAGCAGCTTACCCGGGTCCCCCACAGATACGCAGTATTTT.